This entry concerns a single T cell receptor (beta chain). The data were taken from a study of blood T cell repertoires in COVID-19. The table came from immunoSEQ multiplex PCR; TCRdb's copy has only in-frame clones and leaves some out. The table records about 300,000 clones, 85% to 90% of them present only once. There are 16 residues in the CDR3. Per germline, CDR1 SGHRS and CDR2 YFSETQ. Trimming removed 2 bases from V and 0 bases from J, with 9 bases in between. This sequence was found in a man aged 25 to 45 who had recovered from COVID-19. The V gene is TRBV5-1, the J gene TRBJ2-6; D gene uncertain. Specimen: PBMCs or T cells enriched from blood (not recorded which). The CDR3 nucleotides read TGCGCCAGCAGCTTTCAGGCCAGCTCTGGGGCCAACGTCCTGACTTTC. Translation gives CASSFQASSGANVLTF.